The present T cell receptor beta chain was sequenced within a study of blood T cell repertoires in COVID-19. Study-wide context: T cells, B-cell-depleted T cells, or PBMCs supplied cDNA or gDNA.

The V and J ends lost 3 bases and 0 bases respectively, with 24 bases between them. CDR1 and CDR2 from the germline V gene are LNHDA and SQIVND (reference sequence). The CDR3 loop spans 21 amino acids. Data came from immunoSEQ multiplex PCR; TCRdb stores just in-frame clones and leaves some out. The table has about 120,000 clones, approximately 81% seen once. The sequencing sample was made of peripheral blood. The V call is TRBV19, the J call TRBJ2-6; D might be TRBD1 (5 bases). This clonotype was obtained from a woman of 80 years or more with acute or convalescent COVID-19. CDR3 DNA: TGTGCCAGTAGTATTAGGGTTACTGTTGGGGCACCAAGCTCTGGGGCCAACGTCCTGACTTTC. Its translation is CASSIRVTVGAPSSGANVLTF.